These 9 T cell receptor beta chains share one sample of origin, sequenced in a study of spatial heterogeneity in lung cancer. Time point meaning: sample taken at primary tumor resection. TCRdb independently ran MiXCR on the 5' RACE reads; one entry per CDR3 protein. The table lists tens of thousands of distinct CDR3 sequences, approximately 12% of them singletons. Sample: PBMCs, taken at surgery. The receptors stem from a male donor with early-stage non-small cell lung cancer.

The chain is built from TRBV6-6 and TRBJ2-1, with 8 positions matching TRBD1. The CDR3 consists of 14 residues. Germline V gene lookup returns CDR1 MNHNY and CDR2 SVGAGI (reference sequence). V lost 5 bases, J lost 7 bases, and 7 bases stayed unmatched. The CDR3 DNA reads TGTGCCAGCAGTAGGACAGGGACCATAAATGAGCAGTTCTTC. This sequence encodes CASSRTGTINEQFF.

The chain recombines TRBV20-1 with TRBJ2-1; 7 bases are a match to TRBD2. The CDR3 length is 15 residues. Looked up from germline, CDR1 is DFQATT and CDR2 is SNEGSKA (reference sequence). Trimming removed 3 bases from V and 6 bases from J; junction bases left unmatched: 11. CDR3 sequence reads: CSASESLAVLNEQFF. The DNA of the CDR3 is TGCAGTGCTAGCGAATCCCTAGCGGTGCTCAATGAGCAGTTCTTC.

The chain couples TRBV7-9 to TRBJ2-5, with a tentative D call TRBD2 (5 bases). Germline V gives CDR1 SEHNR, CDR2 FQNEAQ (reference sequence). The CDR3 is 13 residues long. V was cut by 2 bases and J by 3 bases, with 7 bases left in between. The CDR3 coding sequence is TGTGCCAGCAGCTTACACGGGGAAGAGACCCAGTACTTC. Its translation is CASSLHGEETQYF.

This rearrangement joins TRBV29-1 to TRBJ1-1; 9 bases are shared with TRBD1. Germline CDR1 SQVTM, CDR2 ANQGSEA. The CDR3 totals 14 residues. V was clipped by 3 bases and J by 4 bases; unmatched bases: 6. This CDR3 reads CSVESDRGATEAFF. As DNA, the CDR3 is TGCAGCGTTGAGAGTGACAGGGGGGCCACTGAAGCTTTCTTT. The full variable domain, its missing parts supplied by reference TRBV29-1 and TRBJ1-1, is SAVISQKPSRDICQRGTSLTIQCQVDSQVTMMFWYRQQPGQSLTLIATANQGSEATYESGFVIDKFPISRPNLTFSTLTVSNMSPEDSSIYLCSVESDRGATEAFFGQGTRLTVV.

This clonotype was counted at least ten times. V gene TRBV4-1 combines with J gene TRBJ2-1; D may match TRBD1 or TRBD2 (5 bases each). Germline-derived CDR1 and CDR2 are MGHRA and YSYEKL. Trimming removed 2 bases at V and 1 base at J, with 15 bases between. The CDR3 runs to 17 residues. The CDR3 protein is CASSQIPGPPSYNEQFF. CDR3 in DNA: TGCGCCAGCAGCCAAATACCGGGACCGCCATCCTACAATGAGCAGTTCTTC.

This clonotype turned up a few times. The J gene is TRBJ2-7, the V gene TRBV19, with D maybe TRBD2 (7 bases). CDR3 length equals 15 residues. The V end lost 6 bases, the J end lost 2 bases, and 17 bases lay between the germline ends. Germline lookup yields CDR1 LNHDA and CDR2 SQIVND (reference sequence). The CDR3 protein is CASSRGGDSAYEQYF. In nucleotides, the CDR3 is TGTGCCAGTAGCCGAGGGGGGGACTCAGCCTACGAGCAGTACTTC.

In its sample, this clonotype was seen a few times. This CDR3 is missing its conserved last phenylalanine or tryptophan, likely due to a read error. It is unclear where the CDR3 begins or ends on the DNA, so no DNA is shown, and the CDR3 is as TCRdb lists it. The rearrangement uses TRBV28 and TRBJ1-2. The CDR3 is 15 amino acids long, termini counted. CDR1 is MDHEN and CDR2 is SYDVKM in the germline V gene. CDR3 region: CASSTESAGYSPTPL.

Points on this clonotype: One junction end does not reproduce the germline sequence, and a read error may be involved. The chain uses TRBV6-2 or TRBV6-3 and TRBJ1-5; a weak D match, TRBD1 (5 bases). Per the germline V gene, CDR1 is MNHEY and CDR2 is SVGEGT. This CDR3 region has 15 residues. The CDR3 DNA sequence: TGTGCCAGCAGTTACTCAGTGCAGGGCAAACAGCCCCAGCATTTT. Encoded protein: CASSYSVQGKQPQHF.

For the CDR3, the DNA is TGCAGTGCTAGAGAGGCCCTAGCGGGAGGGCCGGGACAGTTCTTC. Residues: CSAREALAGGPGQFF. The chain uses TRBV20-1 and TRBJ2-1; 12 bases map to TRBD2. Germline values: CDR1 DFQATT, CDR2 SNEGSKA (reference sequence). J lost 13 bases, V lost 0 bases, and 10 bases had no gene match. The CDR3 has 15 amino acids.